This is a list of T cell receptor beta chains from one sample in a study of T cell clusters in autoimmune cytopenias. Each CDR3 protein gets one entry in TCRdb, which reprocessed the multiplex PCR reads and gives no DNA. The sample holds about 15,000 distinct CDR3 sequences. The same sample was also studied in work on T cell repertoires in aging, cancer and after chemotherapy.

The sequenced material came from peripheral blood. The receptors derive from a human donor in good health. CDR3s include the opening cysteine and the closing phenylalanine or tryptophan. The order of the fields is J gene, clone size, V gene, CDR3 protein. The size entry is marked missing in some rows and otherwise reads once, few, many or a size class.

j_gene: TRBJ2-3; abundance: .; v_gene: TRBV30; CDR3aa: CAWSRSQVAGGQDTQYF
j_gene: TRBJ1-2; abundance: medium-sized; v_gene: TRBV29-1; CDR3aa: CSVDGGPYGYTF
j_gene: TRBJ1-2; abundance: .; v_gene: TRBV5-5; CDR3aa: CASSSSGGWGYGYTF
j_gene: TRBJ2-3; abundance: .; v_gene: TRBV6-1; CDR3aa: CASSVTLGCSTDTQYF
j_gene: TRBJ2-3; abundance: medium-sized; v_gene: TRBV6-2/TRBV6-3; CDR3aa: CASSNTDTQYF
j_gene: TRBJ1-5; abundance: .; v_gene: TRBV7-9; CDR3aa: CASSLMGGPQHF
j_gene: TRBJ2-5; abundance: .; v_gene: TRBV5-4; CDR3aa: CASSLALKETQYF
j_gene: TRBJ2-2; abundance: .; v_gene: TRBV29-1; CDR3aa: CSVEKGGPGELFF
j_gene: TRBJ2-7; abundance: .; v_gene: TRBV6-5; CDR3aa: CASSPGTSGRYEQYF
j_gene: TRBJ2-3; abundance: .; v_gene: TRBV18; CDR3aa: CATTSGTDTQYF